The 30 T cell receptor beta chains below all came from one sample that was sequenced in a study of T cell clonotyping in hematopoietic cell transplantation. Time point noted: recipient sample about 28 days before transplant, after cytoreduction. This table comes from immunoSEQ multiplex PCR, and its TCRdb copy is limited to in-frame clones, with some not included. The table lists about 36,000 clones, 85% to 95% of them singletons, with under 2% in the top ten. The source material was peripheral blood mononuclear cells, sampled before stem cell transplant. These receptors were taken from a man in his forties with chronic myeloid leukemia. Some clones in this sample may be carry-over from other donors' samples.

CDR3 sequence: CASIQRRDSPYGYTF. CDR3 nucleotides: TGTGCCAGCATTCAGAGGCGGGACTCCCCCTATGGCTACACCTTC. This rearrangement joins TRBV6-5 to TRBJ1-2, with a tentative D call TRBD1 (5 bases). The V gene lost 7 bases and the J gene lost 4 bases, with 19 bases spanning the gap. The CDR3 is 15 amino acids. Germline V gene data show CDR1 as MNHEY and CDR2 as SVGAGI.

The CDR3 DNA follows: TGTGCCGTCTCCGGGAGTTTCAATCAGCCCCAGCATTTT. Translation gives CAVSGSFNQPQHF. The chain recombines TRBV10-3 with TRBJ1-5; D uncertain. V was clipped by 11 bases and J by 3 bases, with 14 bases between them. The CDR3 has 13 residues. Germline V gives CDR1 ENHRY, CDR2 SYGVKD.

The chain recombines TRBV25-1 with TRBJ1-4, with D unresolved. V gave up 3 bases and J gave up 2 bases, with 7 bases separating them. The CDR3 is made up of 14 amino acids. CDR1 and CDR2 (germline): MGHDK, SYGVNS. This CDR3 reads CASSEGGTNEKLFF. CDR3 bases: TGTGCCAGCAGTGAGGGCGGCACTAATGAAAAACTGTTTTTT.

The gene calls are TRBV7-2 and TRBJ2-5, with D possibly TRBD2 on 6 matching bases. Trimming shortened V by 3 bases and J by 4 bases, and 6 bases separated the two germline ends. Per the germline V gene, CDR1 is SGHTA and CDR2 is FQGNSA. The CDR3 runs 12 residues. The DNA for the CDR3 is TGTGCCAGCAGCTTGCGGGGAGAGACCCAGTACTTC. Translation gives CASSLRGETQYF.

The rearrangement uses TRBV19 and TRBJ1-5; the D gene is possibly TRBD1 (6 bases). The CDR3 consists of 16 residues. V dropped 2 bases and J dropped 3 bases, with 14 bases sitting between them. In germline, CDR1 is LNHDA, CDR2 SQIVND (reference sequence). The CDR3 bases are TGTGCCAGTAGTATATGGGGGCCTACTGACAATCAGCCCCAGCATTTT. It specifies CASSIWGPTDNQPQHF.

J is TRBJ2-1 and V is TRBV7-2; 7 bases line up with TRBD2. Germline V gene data show CDR1 as SGHTA and CDR2 as FQGNSA. V was clipped by 1 base and J by 4 bases; unmatched bases: 4. The CDR3 contains 15 residues. CDR3: CASSLGGGGYNEQFF. DNA for the CDR3: TGTGCCAGCAGCTTAGGCGGGGGAGGGTACAATGAGCAGTTCTTC.

The chain couples TRBV28 to TRBJ1-6; D uncertain. Germline V CDR1 and CDR2: MDHEN, SYDVKM. This CDR3 is built from 19 residues. Trimming removed 6 bases from V and 0 bases from J, with 21 bases in between. This chain's CDR3 is CASSRLLQHLSSYNSPLHF. The CDR3 nucleotides are TGTGCCAGCAGCCGGCTACTCCAACACCTGAGCTCCTATAATTCACCCCTCCACTTT.

V usage is TRBV10-3 and J usage is TRBJ2-6; 9 nucleotides align to TRBD1. There are 18 residues in the CDR3. CDR1 and CDR2 (germline): ENHRY, SYGVKD. After removal of 0 bases from V and 1 base from J, the junction contained 4 bases not matched to a gene. CDR3 sequence: CAISESGTGRSGANVLTF. CDR3 DNA: TGTGCCATCAGTGAGTCTGGGACAGGGAGATCTGGGGCCAACGTCCTGACTTTC.

The rearrangement joins TRBV2 to TRBJ1-1; the match to TRBD1 covers 8 bases. The CDR3 loop spans 14 amino acids. The V segment lost 5 bases and the J segment 4 bases; nucleotides outside the gene matches: 6. Germline CDR1 SNHLY, CDR2 FYNNEI. CDR3 DNA sequence: TGTGCCAGCAGTCCGGACAGGGAAGGCACTGAAGCTTTCTTT. Protein product: CASSPDREGTEAFF.

CDR3 amino acids: CASSLSTGWEQYF. In DNA form, the CDR3 reads TGTGCCAGCAGTTTATCGACAGGATGGGAGCAGTACTTC. This chain joins TRBV27 and TRBJ2-7, with D perhaps matching TRBD1 (6 bases). The CDR3 is 13 residues long. Trimming took 0 bases from V and 7 from J, leaving 10 bases between them. CDR1 is MNHEY, CDR2 SMNVEV, per germline (reference sequence).

This chain uses TRBV5-1 with TRBJ2-5; 13 bases fit TRBD2. J was trimmed by 5 bases and V by 3 bases; bases with no gene match: 7. CDR1 and CDR2 (germline): SGHRS, YFSETQ. The CDR3 has 16 residues. Here the CDR3 reads CASSSDLGLAGETQYF. In DNA, the CDR3 is TGCGCCAGCAGCTCGGACCTGGGACTAGCGGGGGAGACCCAGTACTTC.

The gene calls are TRBV28 and TRBJ1-2; the D is unclear. The V gene's germline CDR1 is MDHEN and CDR2 SYDVKM. The CDR3 contains 14 residues. Trimming pared 4 bases from V and 8 bases from J, leaving 17 bases between. The CDR3 loop reads CASSSPGWPGGYTF. DNA for the CDR3: TGTGCCAGCAGTTCCCCCGGCTGGCCGGGAGGCTACACCTTC.

The rearrangement links TRBV4-1 to TRBJ1-5; tentatively, D is TRBD1 (5 bases). V lost 0 bases, J lost 6 bases, and 18 bases lay in between. CDR1 and CDR2 from the germline V gene are MGHRA and YSYEKL. The CDR3 runs to 17 residues. The CDR3: CASSQDYPGPGGQPQHF. The CDR3 DNA sequence: TGCGCCAGCAGCCAAGATTATCCGGGACCGGGGGGTCAGCCCCAGCATTTT.

The J gene is TRBJ2-5, the V gene TRBV11-2, with D perhaps matching TRBD1 or TRBD2 (6 bases each). Trimming took 3 bases from V and 1 from J, leaving 9 bases between them. The CDR3 totals 14 residues. The germline gives CDR1 SGHAT, CDR2 FQNNGV. The CDR3, as DNA: TGTGCCAGCAGCTTGGGGGGCCTCCAAGAGACCCAGTACTTC. Amino acids: CASSLGGLQETQYF.

In this sample, this clone turned up once. The chain employs TRBV6-4 and TRBJ2-3; unclear D gene. CDR1 is MRHNA, CDR2 SNTAGT, per germline. V dropped 2 bases and J dropped 0 bases, with 6 bases sitting between them. The CDR3 is 14 amino acids. The CDR3 protein is CASSDDGSTDTQYF. CDR3 nucleotides: TGTGCCAGCAGTGACGATGGGAGCACAGATACGCAGTATTTT.

V and J are TRBV10-3 and TRBJ2-3, with D possibly TRBD2 on 6 matching bases. The germline CDR1 and CDR2 sequences are ENHRY and SYGVKD. Trimming removed 4 bases from V and 3 bases from J, with 14 bases in between. The CDR3 has 15 amino acids. The CDR3 bases are TGTGCCATCAGTGTGGGAGGCGAGGTTACAGATACGCAGTATTTT. It specifies CAISVGGEVTDTQYF.

This chain joins TRBV6-1 and TRBJ2-7; unclear D gene. Trimming stripped 3 bases from V and 2 bases from J, with 11 bases between. The CDR3 has 14 amino acids. Germline lookup yields CDR1 MNHNS and CDR2 SASEGT. The CDR3 reads CASSEIYKPYEQYF. The CDR3 DNA reads as TGTGCCAGCAGTGAGATATATAAACCCTACGAGCAGTACTTC.

CDR3 amino acids: CASSPTGYEQYF. As DNA, the CDR3 is TGTGCCAGCAGTCCGACAGGGTACGAGCAGTACTTC. J is TRBJ2-7 and V is TRBV7-9; 7 bases align to TRBD1. Germline loops: CDR1 SEHNR, CDR2 FQNEAQ (reference sequence). CDR3 length: 12 amino acids. Trimming cost V 6 bases and J 4 bases; bases outside gene matches: 3.

The V and J genes are TRBV5-1 and TRBJ1-1; 10 positions match TRBD1. Germline V gene lookup returns CDR1 SGHRS and CDR2 YFSETQ. The CDR3 consists of 14 residues. With V trimmed by 3 bases and J by 7 bases, 6 bases remained unmatched. As DNA, the CDR3 is TGCGCCAGCAGCTACGACAGGGGGCCTAGTGAAGCTTTCTTT. It specifies CASSYDRGPSEAFF.

The rearrangement uses TRBV28 and TRBJ1-1; D may be TRBD1 (5 bases). V lost 1 base, J lost 4 bases, and 13 bases lay in between. CDR3 length equals 15 residues. Per germline, CDR1 MDHEN and CDR2 SYDVKM. CDR3: CASSLYGASGTEAFF. The CDR3 DNA follows: TGTGCCAGCAGTTTATATGGGGCTTCGGGCACTGAAGCTTTCTTT.

The gene calls are TRBV5-1 and TRBJ2-6; 7 nucleotides line up with TRBD1. Losses at the gene ends were 1 base for V and 2 bases for J; bases not matched to a gene: 3. The CDR3 extends over 16 amino acids. The V gene's germline CDR1 is SGHRS and CDR2 YFSETQ. In nucleotides, the CDR3 is TGCGCCAGCAGCTTGACAGGGGCGACTGGGGCCAACGTCCTGACTTTC. It specifies CASSLTGATGANVLTF.

The J gene is TRBJ1-2, the V gene TRBV29-1, with D possibly being TRBD1 (5 bases). V was shortened by 2 bases and J by 8 bases, with 12 bases between the two germline ends. There are 12 residues in the CDR3. In germline, CDR1 is SQVTM, CDR2 ANQGSEA. CDR3 region: CSVEQGTGGYTF. DNA for the CDR3: TGCAGCGTTGAACAGGGAACTGGGGGCTACACCTTC.

This CDR3 is CASSPWTGGDYGYTF. Written as DNA, the CDR3 is TGTGCCAGCAGCCCCTGGACGGGAGGGGACTATGGCTACACCTTC. The rearrangement links TRBV7-2 to TRBJ1-2; TRBD1 is a possible D gene (5 bases). This CDR3 is 15 amino acids long. Trimming shortened V by 5 bases and J by 3 bases, and 16 bases separated the two germline ends. Germline values: CDR1 SGHTA, CDR2 FQGNSA.

The chain links TRBV2 to TRBJ2-3; D remains ambiguous. This CDR3 has 10 amino acids. Deletions cut 6 bases from V and 4 bases from J, with 2 bases between. Germline-derived CDR1 and CDR2 are SNHLY and FYNNEI. CDR3 nucleotide sequence: TGTGCCAGCAGGGCAGATACGCAGTATTTT. This sequence encodes CASRADTQYF. The whole variable domain, remainder taken from reference TRBV2 and TRBJ2-3, is EPEVTQTPSHQVTQMGQEVILRCVPISNHLYFYWYRQILGQKVEFLVSFYNNEISEKSEIFDDQFSVERPDGSNFTLKIRSTKLEDSAMYFCASRADTQYFGPGTRLTVL.

The CDR3 reads CSGERGGRPNEQFF. The CDR3 DNA is TGCAGCGGAGAGCGGGGGGGCCGCCCCAATGAGCAGTTCTTC. The chain links TRBV29-1 to TRBJ2-1, with 10 positions matching TRBD2. The trim removed 7 bases at V and 6 bases at J, leaving 9 bases unmatched. Germline V gene data show CDR1 as SQVTM and CDR2 as ANQGSEA. The CDR3 sequence is 14 residues long.

This clone was seen more than once but under ten times. This chain connects TRBV4-1 to TRBJ1-4; D gene uncertain. This CDR3 is built from 16 residues. V was trimmed by 0 bases and J by 0 bases, leaving 8 bases between them. Germline V CDR1 and CDR2: MGHRA, YSYEKL. Written as DNA, the CDR3 is TGCGCCAGCAGCCAAGATTCGGGCTCAACTAATGAAAAACTGTTTTTT. Translation gives CASSQDSGSTNEKLFF.

The chain has TRBV14 and TRBJ1-5; possible D gene TRBD1, 5 bases. Trimming removed 4 bases from V and 2 bases from J, with 12 bases in between. The CDR3 covers 15 residues. Per the germline V gene, CDR1 is SGHDN and CDR2 is FVKESK. This chain's CDR3 is CASSPAGGGNQPQHF. The DNA of the CDR3 is TGTGCCAGCAGCCCGGCGGGGGGAGGCAATCAGCCCCAGCATTTT. Complete variable domain (other parts from reference TRBV14 and TRBJ1-5): EAGVTQFPSHSVIEKGQTVTLRCDPISGHDNLYWYRRVMGKEIKFLLHFVKESKQDESGMPNNRFLAERTGGTYSTLKVQPAELEDSGVYFCASSPAGGGNQPQHFGDGTRLSIL.

V is TRBV30 and J is TRBJ2-5, with TRBD1 matching 8 bases. The CDR3 is made up of 12 amino acids. V was pared by 4 bases and J by 4 bases, with 2 bases of the junction left unmatched. CDR1 and CDR2 (germline): GTSNPN, SVGIG (reference sequence). CDR3 DNA: TGTGCCTGGACAGGGGGCGGAGAGACCCAGTACTTC. This sequence encodes CAWTGGGETQYF.

The chain uses TRBV5-6 and TRBJ1-6; D gene unclear. Deletions cut 4 bases from V and 5 bases from J, with 19 bases between. Germline CDR1 reads SGHDT; CDR2 reads YYEEEE. The CDR3 length is 17 residues. Here the CDR3 DNA reads TGTGCCAGCAGCCCCGCCGGGGTGCAGGCCGATAATTCACCCCTCCACTTT. Protein product: CASSPAGVQADNSPLHF.

This chain joins TRBV5-4 and TRBJ1-1, with TRBD1 identical over 7 bases. The ends lost 4 bases at V and 1 base at J; junction bases unmatched: 4. Germline assignment: CDR1 SGHNT and CDR2 YYREEE (reference sequence). The CDR3 loop spans 14 amino acids. The CDR3 nucleotides read TGTGCCAGCAGCCAGACAGGGTGGAACACTGAAGCTTTCTTT. Protein: CASSQTGWNTEAFF.